The TCR beta chain under discussion was sequenced for a study of OX40 agonist ivuxolimab in advanced cancers. Sequencing used immunoSEQ multiplex PCR; TCRdb keeps in-frame clones, though not all of them. The sample shows approximately 80,000 clones, roughly 85% of them seen only once. Looked up from germline, CDR1 is MNHEY and CDR2 is SVGAGI. The ends were cut back, 0 bases at V and 6 bases at J, with 11 bases in the middle. The length of the CDR3 is 14 residues. This clone came up a few times. This sequence joins TRBV6-5 and TRBJ1-2, with D unresolved. The sequencing used CD4+ or CD8+ T cells sorted from blood, collected in a trial of the OX40 agonist ivuxolimab. The sequence was collected from an adult with an advanced solid tumor such as melanoma, head and neck, liver or kidney cancer. The DNA for the CDR3 is TGTGCCAGCAGTTACTCGATAACGGGGAATGGCTACACCTTC. This translates into CASSYSITGNGYTF.